This T cell receptor beta chain was recovered during a study of tumor-infiltrating lymphocytes in primary liver carcinoma. Study at large: Participating patients were men and women between 30 and 69 years old. Regarding the study as a whole: CD4+ and CD8+ repertoires could not be compared in these unsorted bulk samples. A significantly higher top-250-clone fraction was found in tumors than in blood (p = 0.039).

Comments on this clonotype: The target antigen is unknown.

Germline DNA was also extracted, while the blood RNA originated from unsorted whole blood. At sampling, these chronic HBV carriers had received no treatment. CDR3 length: 13 residues. The germline V and J ends were trimmed by 3 bases and 3 bases, with 9 bases remaining between them. The investigators made TCR beta cDNA from 500 ng total RNA, using a constant-region primer. ARM-PCR, slightly modified, supplied the TCR beta libraries through three nested multiplex PCR rounds. PCR rounds one and two used TRBV1-TRBV30 forward primers with a C-beta reverse primer for 10 cycles each. MiXCR was run by TCRdb on the multiplex PCR reads, yielding one entry per CDR3 protein. Of about 180,000 distinct CDR3 sequences in the sample, roughly 60% are singletons; the top ten hold approximately 67%.

The rearrangement uses TRBV12-3 or TRBV12-4 and TRBJ2-7, with D maybe TRBD2 (5 bases). Specimen: peripheral blood. This clonotype was sampled from a man aged 35-49 years with primary liver carcinoma and hepatitis B virus infection. The CDR3 here is CASSFVGSYEQYF. In nucleotides, the CDR3 is TGTGCCAGCAGTTTTGTGGGGAGCTACGAGCAGTACTTC.